Each of the 26 T cell receptor beta chains below was sequenced from the same sample in a study of blood T cell repertoires in COVID-19. Measured with immunoSEQ multiplex PCR; TCRdb has only the in-frame clones, and not every one. The sample shows fewer than 400,000 clones, approximately 89% of them seen only once. The sequencing input was PBMCs or T cells enriched from blood (not recorded which). The receptors derive from a man in his thirties or forties who had recovered from COVID-19.

In its sample, this clone was seen once. This sequence joins TRBV18 and TRBJ1-6, with D uncertain. V lost 4 bases, J lost 7 bases, and 14 bases lay in between. CDR1 is KGHSH and CDR2 is LQKENI in the germline V gene. This CDR3 contains 15 residues. The CDR3 protein is CASSLWRQPNSPLHF. The DNA of the CDR3 is TGTGCCAGCTCACTCTGGCGGCAGCCCAATTCACCCCTCCACTTT.

This rearrangement joins TRBV9 to TRBJ2-5; the D gene is possibly TRBD2 (6 bases). Germline V gene data show CDR1 as SGDLS and CDR2 as YYNGEE. The CDR3 runs 14 residues. With 2 bases removed from V and 0 bases from J, the gap between germline ends came to 8 bases. As DNA, the CDR3 is TGTGCCAGCAGCGTTAGCGGCTACCAAGAGACCCAGTACTTC. This codes for CASSVSGYQETQYF.

Concerning this clone itself: Other DNA sequences of this sample code for an identical CDR3. The chain is built from TRBV5-1 and TRBJ1-5; maybe TRBD1 (6 bases). Germline-derived CDR1 and CDR2 are SGHRS and YFSETQ. V lost 0 bases, J lost 0 bases, and 7 bases lay in between. This CDR3 region has 15 residues. CDR3 sequence: CASSLEGDSNQPQHF. The CDR3, as DNA: TGCGCCAGCAGCTTGGAGGGGGATAGCAATCAGCCCCAGCATTTT.

J is TRBJ2-7 and V is TRBV27; TRBD2 might be the D (5 bases). The germline gives CDR1 MNHEY, CDR2 SMNVEV (reference sequence). With 4 bases removed from V and 3 bases from J, the gap between germline ends came to 13 bases. The CDR3 consists of 14 residues. The CDR3 region has the DNA TGTGCCAGCAGTTGGCGGCTCGGACTCTACGAGCAGTACTTC. Its protein product is CASSWRLGLYEQYF.

In regard to this clone: The DNA is omitted, as the CDR3 cannot be located on it reliably, and the CDR3 follows TCRdb's listing. J is TRBJ2-5 and V is TRBV14; the DNA was not used to check the table's D call, TRBD2. CDR1 is SGHDN, CDR2 FVKESK, per germline. The CDR3 has 17 amino acids, counting both end residues. This CDR3 is CASSQRVASGNEETQYF.

The genes are TRBV6-1 and TRBJ1-2, with 8 bases that match TRBD1. The length of the CDR3 is 13 residues. J gave up 6 bases and V 3 bases, and 3 bases lay outside the gene matches. Looked up from germline, CDR1 is MNHNS and CDR2 is SASEGT. The CDR3 protein is CASSEDRADGYTF. The CDR3 DNA reads as TGTGCCAGCAGTGAGGACAGGGCTGATGGCTACACCTTC.

The rearrangement uses TRBV18 and TRBJ2-2; 7 nucleotides match TRBD1. CDR1 and CDR2 (germline): KGHSH, LQKENI. The CDR3 extends over 17 amino acids. J lost 3 bases, V lost 4 bases, and 11 bases had no gene match. CDR3 residues: CASSRPIRDRHTGELFF. In DNA form, the CDR3 reads TGTGCCAGCTCACGACCGATTAGGGACAGACACACCGGGGAGCTGTTTTTT.

The V gene is TRBV19, the J gene TRBJ2-1; 8 positions agree with TRBD2. Germline CDR1 and CDR2: LNHDA and SQIVND (reference sequence). The length of the CDR3 is 16 residues. V dropped 6 bases and J dropped 0; count of bases not matched to a gene: 7. The CDR3 nucleotides read TGTGCCAGTAGCGGGGGGGCAGCGAGCTCCTACAATGAGCAGTTCTTC. Protein sequence: CASSGGAASSYNEQFF.

The genes are TRBV6-4 and TRBJ2-2; 12 bases fit TRBD1. Germline CDR1 is MRHNA and CDR2 is SNTAGT. The CDR3 spans 16 residues. The V and J ends lost 5 bases and 4 bases, in that order; junction bases with no gene match: 5. CDR3 protein: CASSPGQGAGTGELFF. The CDR3, as DNA: TGTGCCAGCAGTCCGGGACAGGGGGCCGGCACCGGGGAGCTGTTTTTT.

The chain has TRBV7-9 and TRBJ1-3; D is ambiguous. Deletions cut 4 bases from V and 3 bases from J, with 10 bases between. CDR1 and CDR2 from the germline V gene are SEHNR and FQNEAQ (reference sequence). The length of the CDR3 is 14 residues. The CDR3 coding sequence is TGTGCCAGCAGCTCCACAGTCTTTGGAAACACCATATATTTT. Translation: CASSSTVFGNTIYF.

The V call is TRBV28, the J call TRBJ2-5; D remains ambiguous. CDR3 length equals 13 residues. Germline V gives CDR1 MDHEN, CDR2 SYDVKM. Trimming took off 2 bases at V and 5 bases at J, with 9 bases between the two ends. The CDR3 DNA reads as TGTGCCAGCAGTTTAACCCACCGGGAGACCCAGTACTTC. It yields the protein CASSLTHRETQYF.

The chain recombines TRBV28 with TRBJ1-2, with D perhaps TRBD1 (6 bases). Looked up from germline, CDR1 is MDHEN and CDR2 is SYDVKM. V was shortened by 5 bases and J by 5 bases, with 15 bases between the two germline ends. The length of the CDR3 is 14 residues. The CDR3 spells CASSPLDRKYGYTF. In nucleotides, the CDR3 is TGTGCCAGCAGTCCCCTCGACAGGAAATATGGCTACACCTTC.

Points on this clone: The same CDR3 is also encoded by other DNA sequences in this sample. The chain carries TRBV18 and TRBJ1-1, with D possibly TRBD1 on 6 matching bases. Deletions cut 3 bases from V and 7 bases from J, with 6 bases between. Germline V CDR1 and CDR2: KGHSH, LQKENI. The CDR3 runs to 11 residues. CDR3 residues: CASSPDSEAFF. CDR3 coding DNA: TGTGCCAGCTCACCGGACAGTGAAGCTTTCTTT.

V usage is TRBV5-6 and J usage is TRBJ1-4; 9 nucleotides line up with TRBD1. The germline CDR1 and CDR2 sequences are SGHDT and YYEEEE. This CDR3 is built from 16 residues. Germline trimming cut 4 bases from V and 7 bases from J; bases unmatched to any gene: 11. The CDR3 protein is CASSPSFWDRAEKLFF. The CDR3 bases are TGTGCCAGCAGCCCCTCATTCTGGGACAGGGCTGAAAAACTGTTTTTT.

The gene calls are TRBV13 and TRBJ2-2; 14 positions match TRBD2. The germline gives CDR1 PRHDT, CDR2 FYEKMQ (reference sequence). V lost 5 bases, J lost 1 base, and 9 bases stayed unmatched. This CDR3 spans 19 amino acids. CDR3 protein: CASSLRLAGGPGNTGELFF. The DNA of the CDR3 is TGTGCCAGCAGCCTCCGACTAGCGGGGGGGCCCGGGAACACCGGGGAGCTGTTTTTT.

The chain combines TRBV5-4 with TRBJ2-7; TRBD1 matches 9 bases. Germline CDR1 and CDR2: SGHNT and YYREEE (reference sequence). The CDR3 consists of 15 residues. V trimming: 1 base; J trimming: 7 bases; junction bases outside the gene matches: 9. CDR3 loop: CASSLIMGQGGEQYF. DNA for the CDR3: TGTGCCAGCAGCTTGATTATGGGACAGGGTGGGGAGCAGTACTTC.

The gene calls are TRBV24-1 and TRBJ1-1, with 8 nucleotides matching TRBD1. The J segment lost 1 base and the V segment lost 7 bases, leaving 4 bases of the junction unmatched. Germline V gene lookup returns CDR1 KGHDR and CDR2 SFDVKD. The CDR3 is made up of 14 amino acids. CDR3 region: CATRMTGANTEAFF. As DNA, the CDR3 is TGTGCCACCAGGATGACAGGGGCGAACACTGAAGCTTTCTTT.

The rearrangement joins TRBV7-2 to TRBJ1-4; 7 positions match TRBD1. V was clipped by 0 bases and J by 8 bases; unmatched bases: 6. The germline CDR1 and CDR2 sequences are SGHTA and FQGNSA. The CDR3 totals 15 residues. CDR3 protein: CASSLAKGAGEKLFF. DNA of the CDR3: TGTGCCAGCAGCTTAGCGAAGGGGGCGGGAGAAAAACTGTTTTTT.

This rearrangement joins TRBV18 to TRBJ2-7; the match to TRBD1 covers 8 bases. Germline CDR1 reads KGHSH; CDR2 reads LQKENI. There are 14 residues in the CDR3. V lost 2 bases and J lost 3; bases outside the gene matches: 3. CDR3 sequence reads: CASSPNTGGYEQYF. In nucleotides, the CDR3 is TGTGCCAGCTCACCAAATACAGGGGGCTACGAGCAGTACTTC.

J is TRBJ1-4 and V is TRBV28; D is ambiguous. The CDR3 runs 14 residues. Trimming cost V 5 bases and J 6 bases, with 13 bases left between them. CDR1 and CDR2 from the germline V gene are MDHEN and SYDVKM. CDR3 amino acids: CASSLAPADEKLFF. DNA for the CDR3: TGTGCCAGCAGTCTGGCCCCGGCGGATGAAAAACTGTTTTTT.

This clone was detected once. The chain combines TRBV10-3 with TRBJ1-1; TRBD1 matches 7 bases. Per germline, CDR1 ENHRY and CDR2 SYGVKD. The CDR3 runs 14 residues. After removal of 3 bases from V and 6 bases from J, the junction contained 7 bases not matched to a gene. Here the CDR3 DNA reads TGTGCCATCAGTGACAGGGACAGCTTCGCTGAAGCTTTCTTT. Protein sequence: CAISDRDSFAEAFF.

V usage is TRBV9 and J usage is TRBJ2-1; D unclear. CDR1 is SGDLS, CDR2 YYNGEE, per germline. V shed 2 bases and J shed 8 bases, with 11 bases lying between them. The length of the CDR3 is 13 residues. This CDR3 reads CASSVGSLDEQFF. The DNA of the CDR3 is TGTGCCAGCAGCGTGGGTAGCCTCGATGAGCAGTTCTTC.

The J gene is TRBJ2-1, the V gene TRBV27; TRBD2 agrees at 8 bases. This CDR3 comprises 13 residues. V gave up 5 bases and J gave up 15 bases; unmatched junction bases: 12. Germline V gives CDR1 MNHEY, CDR2 SMNVEV (reference sequence). CDR3 loop: CASSPLTGGPPFF. CDR3 in DNA: TGTGCCAGCAGTCCCCTGACGGGGGGGCCCCCGTTCTTC.

The chain links TRBV7-9 to TRBJ2-1; TRBD2 matches at 7 bases. The V segment lost 5 bases and the J segment 15 bases; nucleotides outside the gene matches: 10. CDR1 and CDR2 (germline): SEHNR, FQNEAQ (reference sequence). The CDR3 spans 12 residues. The CDR3 DNA reads as TGTGCCAGCAGCCCGATGGGGGGGTGGATGTTCTTC. It is translated as CASSPMGGWMFF. The entire variable domain, with the rest obtained from reference TRBV7-9 and TRBJ2-1, is as follows: DTGVSQNPRHKITKRGQNVTFRCDPISEHNRLYWYRQTLGQGPEFLTYFQNEAQLEKSRLLSDRFSAERPKGSFSTLEIQRTEQGDSAMYLCASSPMGGWMFFGPGTRLTVL.

The chain employs TRBV30 and TRBJ2-7, with D perhaps matching TRBD1 (7 bases). This CDR3 region has 15 residues. Germline CDR1 and CDR2: GTSNPN and SVGIG (reference sequence). The V and J ends lost 3 bases and 5 bases respectively, with 20 bases between them. DNA of the CDR3: TGTGCCTGGAGGGACCCAGGGGGGCTAATCGACGAGCAGTACTTC. It codes for CAWRDPGGLIDEQYF.

The chain has TRBV7-8 and TRBJ1-5; 8 bases map to TRBD1. Looked up from germline, CDR1 is SGHVS and CDR2 is FQNEAQ. CDR3 size: 14 residues. Trimming took 5 bases from V and 6 from J; bases not matched to a gene: 6. The CDR3 is CASSPRQGIQPQHF. The CDR3 region has the DNA TGTGCCAGCAGCCCCCGACAGGGGATTCAGCCCCAGCATTTT. Drawing the rest from reference TRBV7-8 and TRBJ1-5, the complete variable domain is GAGVSQSPRYKVAKRGQDVALRCDPISGHVSLFWYQQALGQGPEFLTYFQNEAQLDKSGLPSDRFFAERPEGSVSTLKIQRTQQEDSAVYLCASSPRQGIQPQHFGDGTRLSIL.